These 24 T cell receptor beta chains were sequenced from one sample in a study of OX40 agonist ivuxolimab in advanced cancers. Sequencing used immunoSEQ multiplex PCR; TCRdb keeps in-frame clones, though not all of them. The sample contains tens of thousands of clones, 88% of which appear only once. The specimen comprised CD4+ or CD8+ T cells sorted from blood, sampled in a trial of the OX40 agonist ivuxolimab. These receptors were obtained from an adult with an advanced solid tumor such as melanoma, head and neck, liver or kidney cancer.

The chain links TRBV19 to TRBJ1-5; the match to TRBD1 covers 8 bases. CDR3 length: 16 amino acids. Germline V CDR1 and CDR2: LNHDA, SQIVND (reference sequence). After removal of 3 bases from V and 3 bases from J, the junction contained 7 bases not matched to a gene. This CDR3 reads CASSMTGDRLNQPQHF. The DNA of the CDR3 is TGTGCCAGTAGTATGACAGGGGACAGACTCAATCAGCCCCAGCATTTT.

The V and J genes are TRBV2 and TRBJ2-3; 8 positions match TRBD2. V was pared by 5 bases and J by 1 base, with 2 bases of the junction left unmatched. CDR1 and CDR2 (germline): SNHLY, FYNNEI. CDR3 length: 14 residues. In DNA form, the CDR3 reads TGTGCCAGCAGTCCGACTAGCGGCACAGATACGCAGTATTTT. Its protein product is CASSPTSGTDTQYF.

The genes are TRBV19 and TRBJ2-3; no clear D gene. The germline CDR1 and CDR2 sequences are LNHDA and SQIVND (reference sequence). This CDR3 has 15 amino acids. Between the trimmed V and J ends, which lost 0 bases and 2 bases, there was a span of 9 bases. The CDR3 protein is CASSIDQQSTDTQYF. As DNA, the CDR3 is TGTGCCAGTAGTATAGATCAACAGTCCACAGATACGCAGTATTTT.

This clone was seen only once. The rearrangement links TRBV5-1 to TRBJ2-2, with D possibly matching TRBD2 (5 bases). Trimming pared 1 base from V and 5 bases from J, leaving 21 bases between. CDR1 and CDR2 (germline): SGHRS, YFSETQ. The CDR3 is made up of 18 amino acids. The CDR3 sequence is CASSLLLISTRETGELFF. Here the CDR3 DNA reads TGCGCCAGCAGCTTGTTACTGATATCTACTAGGGAGACCGGGGAGCTGTTTTTT.

The chain joins TRBV7-3 to TRBJ1-2; a weak D match, TRBD1 (6 bases). Germline V gene sequence: CDR1 SGHTA, CDR2 FQGTGA. V lost 2 bases and J lost 4, with 14 bases in between. CDR3 size: 15 residues. CDR3 nucleotides: TGTGCCAGCAGCTTATTGGCAGGGGCCTCCTATGGCTACACCTTC. Its protein product is CASSLLAGASYGYTF.

J is TRBJ2-3 and V is TRBV28; D might be TRBD2 (6 bases). Germline V lookup: CDR1 MDHEN, CDR2 SYDVKM. Trimming took off 6 bases at V and 5 bases at J, with 15 bases between the two ends. CDR3 length: 14 residues. In nucleotides, the CDR3 is TGTGCCAGCAGCTGGACTAACAGAGGAGATACGCAGTATTTT. Its translation is CASSWTNRGDTQYF.

This chain connects TRBV28 to TRBJ2-5, with 8 bases aligning to TRBD2. Germline CDR1 and CDR2: MDHEN and SYDVKM. V was pared by 5 bases and J by 3 bases, with 17 bases of the junction left unmatched. CDR3 size: 18 residues. The CDR3 loop reads CASSALFRTSGGKETQYF. CDR3 sequence (DNA): TGTGCCAGCAGTGCCCTTTTCCGAACTAGCGGAGGGAAAGAGACCCAGTACTTC.

The CDR3, as DNA: TGTGCCAGCAGTTACTCACAGGGGACCTACCCCTATGGCTACACCTTC. Translated, it gives CASSYSQGTYPYGYTF. V usage is TRBV6-5 and J usage is TRBJ1-2; 7 nucleotides line up with TRBD1. CDR1 and CDR2 from the germline V gene are MNHEY and SVGAGI. The CDR3 contains 16 residues. J lost 4 bases, V lost 0 bases, and 8 bases had no gene match.

The chain links TRBV10-1 to TRBJ2-7, with D hard to call. V lost 5 bases to trimming and J lost 4 bases, with 15 bases between them. This CDR3 has 14 residues. Germline lookup yields CDR1 WNHNN and CDR2 SYGVQD (reference sequence). The CDR3 sequence is CASSPTDVEYEQYF. CDR3 coding DNA: TGCGCCAGCAGTCCAACAGACGTAGAGTACGAGCAGTACTTC.

This chain connects TRBV30 to TRBJ2-7; D unclear. The germline V gene has CDR1 GTSNPN and CDR2 SVGIG (reference sequence). There are 13 residues in the CDR3. Trimming shortened V by 2 bases and J by 2 bases, and 10 bases separated the two germline ends. The CDR3 region is CAWSQGRTYEQYF. DNA of the CDR3: TGTGCCTGGAGTCAAGGGCGGACCTACGAGCAGTACTTC.

The V and J genes are TRBV7-8 and TRBJ2-4; weak D call: TRBD1 (5 bases). The CDR3 runs to 20 residues. Germline CDR1 reads SGHVS; CDR2 reads FQNEAQ. Trimming shortened V by 0 bases and J by 1 base, and 22 bases separated the two germline ends. CDR3 amino acids: CASSLAAWGVGPWAKNIQYF. CDR3 DNA sequence: TGTGCCAGCAGCTTAGCGGCGTGGGGCGTAGGTCCCTGGGCCAAAAACATTCAGTACTTC.

This CDR3 reads CASSLDSGTDTQYF. CDR3 sequence (DNA): TGTGCCAGCAGCCTAGATTCCGGCACAGATACGCAGTATTTT. V is TRBV7-2 and J is TRBJ2-3, with no clear D. V lost 5 bases, J lost 1 base, and 10 bases lay in between. From germline, CDR1 is SGHTA and CDR2 FQGNSA. This CDR3 comprises 14 residues.

This clone is labeled medium-sized. This rearrangement joins TRBV30 to TRBJ1-5, with 7 bases fitting TRBD1. Germline V gene sequence: CDR1 GTSNPN, CDR2 SVGIG (reference sequence). CDR3 length: 13 amino acids. V trimming: 4 bases; J trimming: 2 bases; junction bases outside the gene matches: 2. Written as DNA, the CDR3 is TGTGCCTGGACAGGGGGAGGCAATCAGCCCCAGCATTTT. This gives the protein CAWTGGGNQPQHF.

V is TRBV7-3 and J is TRBJ1-3; D gene uncertain. Trimming removed 4 bases at V and 2 bases at J, with 9 bases between. Germline CDR1 and CDR2: SGHTA and FQGTGA. This CDR3 comprises 14 residues. CDR3 amino acids: CASSSGPPGNTIYF. CDR3 nucleotide sequence: TGTGCCAGCAGCTCGGGCCCGCCTGGAAACACCATATATTTT.

The chain employs TRBV10-3 and TRBJ2-7, with D possibly being TRBD1 (6 bases). In germline, CDR1 is ENHRY, CDR2 SYGVKD. V lost 11 bases and J lost 2, with 10 bases in between. The CDR3 length is 11 residues. CDR3 protein: CAVSGAYEQYF. The DNA of the CDR3 is TGTGCCGTTTCAGGGGCCTACGAGCAGTACTTC.

The chain combines TRBV11-2 with TRBJ2-3, with D unresolved. The V end was cut by 1 base, the J end by 3 bases, with 2 bases between. The V gene's germline CDR1 is SGHAT and CDR2 FQNNGV. This CDR3 is built from 12 residues. CDR3 sequence reads: CASSLATDTQYF. The CDR3 DNA reads as TGTGCCAGCAGCTTAGCTACAGATACGCAGTATTTT.

This clone was seen a handful of times. The chain recombines TRBV2 with TRBJ2-4; 7 bases match TRBD2. The CDR3 length is 15 residues. Germline V lookup: CDR1 SNHLY, CDR2 FYNNEI. Trimming removed 5 bases from V and 0 bases from J; junction bases left unmatched: 4. In DNA form, the CDR3 reads TGTGCCAGCAGTAGTACGGGGGGAGCCAAAAACATTCAGTACTTC. Translation gives CASSSTGGAKNIQYF.

The chain joins TRBV18 to TRBJ2-2; a weak D match, TRBD1 (6 bases). The CDR3 is 16 amino acids. The germline V and J ends were trimmed by 2 bases and 2 bases, with 12 bases remaining between them. CDR1 KGHSH and CDR2 LQKENI come from the germline V gene. The CDR3 spells CASSPTWDTNTGELFF. For the CDR3, the DNA is TGTGCCAGCTCACCAACATGGGACACTAACACCGGGGAGCTGTTTTTT.

J is TRBJ2-7 and V is TRBV30, with D maybe TRBD2 (6 bases). V was shortened by 4 bases and J by 3 bases, with 13 bases between the two germline ends. This CDR3 is 13 amino acids long. Germline V lookup: CDR1 GTSNPN, CDR2 SVGIG (reference sequence). The CDR3 loop reads CAWTLGRGYEQYF. The CDR3 DNA reads TGTGCCTGGACCCTAGGGCGGGGCTACGAGCAGTACTTC.

CDR3 nucleotide sequence: TGTGCCAGCAGTAGGCTAGCGGGGGCCTACGAGCAGTACTTC. Encoded protein: CASSRLAGAYEQYF. The chain combines TRBV6-1 with TRBJ2-7, with TRBD2 identical over 10 bases. CDR3 length equals 14 residues. The trim removed 5 bases at V and 2 bases at J, leaving 3 bases unmatched. In germline, CDR1 is MNHNS, CDR2 SASEGT.

The genes are TRBV9 and TRBJ2-5; 10 bases map to TRBD1. Per germline, CDR1 SGDLS and CDR2 YYNGEE. With 3 bases clipped from V and 2 bases from J, the junction kept 7 bases outside the gene matches. CDR3 size: 16 residues. CDR3 DNA sequence: TGTGCCAGCAGCGCCGGGGGACAGGGGAGGCAAGAGACCCAGTACTTC. Protein product: CASSAGGQGRQETQYF.

This rearrangement joins TRBV6-5 to TRBJ2-1, with 11 bases identical to TRBD2. CDR1 and CDR2 from the germline V gene are MNHEY and SVGAGI. Trimming at V came to 3 bases and at J to 11 bases, leaving 9 bases not matched to a gene. The CDR3 loop spans 15 amino acids. In DNA form, the CDR3 reads TGTGCCAGCAGTTATTCGGGGGGGACTAGCGGAAAGCAGTTCTTC. Its translation: CASSYSGGTSGKQFF.

V and J are TRBV11-2 and TRBJ1-5, with D maybe TRBD1 (6 bases). CDR3 length: 17 amino acids. Germline V gives CDR1 SGHAT, CDR2 FQNNGV. V was shortened by 1 base and J by 0 bases, with 13 bases between the two germline ends. The CDR3 region has the DNA TGTGCCAGCAGCTTAGGGGTTGGGGGCTATAGCAATCAGCCCCAGCATTTT. Translated, it gives CASSLGVGGYSNQPQHF.

The CDR3 region is CASSLSGNTGELFF. CDR3 coding DNA: TGTGCCAGCAGCTTATCGGGGAACACCGGGGAGCTGTTTTTT. V usage is TRBV7-3 and J usage is TRBJ2-2; D uncertain. CDR1 is SGHTA, CDR2 FQGTGA, per germline. Trimming cost V 2 bases and J 1 base, with 5 bases left between them. The CDR3 length is 14 residues.